This TCR beta chain was captured by sequencing in a study of T-cell reconstitution after alpha-beta-depleted transplantation in children. Germline V gives CDR1 LNHDA, CDR2 SQIVND (reference sequence). Trimming cost V 1 base and J 10 bases; bases outside gene matches: 2. CDR3 length: 13 amino acids. TCRbeta library preparation incorporated unique molecular identifiers. A single record per CDR3 protein comes from TCRdb applying MiXCR to the PCR reads. Among approximately 520,000 distinct CDR3 sequences listed, 32% were seen once. This receptor was identified in a human donor who donated a stem cell graft to a child with aplastic anemia. Sample: PBMCs from the stem cell graft donor, taken from the stem cell graft. This chain connects TRBV19 to TRBJ2-1, with 9 bases lining up with TRBD2. CDR3 nucleotides: TGTGCCAGTAGTATAGTCCTAGCGGGGGAGCAGTTCTTC. Encoded protein: CASSIVLAGEQFF.